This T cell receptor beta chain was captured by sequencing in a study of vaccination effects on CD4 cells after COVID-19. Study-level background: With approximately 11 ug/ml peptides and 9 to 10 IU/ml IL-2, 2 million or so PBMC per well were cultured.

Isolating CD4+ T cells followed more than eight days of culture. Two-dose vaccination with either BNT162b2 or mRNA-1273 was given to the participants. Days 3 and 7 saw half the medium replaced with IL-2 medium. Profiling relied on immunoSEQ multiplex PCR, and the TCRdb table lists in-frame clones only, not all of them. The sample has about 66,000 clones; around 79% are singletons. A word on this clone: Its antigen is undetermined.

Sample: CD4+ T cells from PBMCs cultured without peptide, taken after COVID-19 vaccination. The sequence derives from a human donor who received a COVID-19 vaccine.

Written as DNA, the CDR3 is TGTGCCAGCGCCCGCGGGCTAGCGGTGACAGATACGCAGTATTTT. Translating it yields CASARGLAVTDTQYF. The J gene is TRBJ2-3, the V gene TRBV9, with 7 bases identical to TRBD2. The ends lost 7 bases at V and 3 bases at J; junction bases unmatched: 11. The CDR3 contains 15 residues. The germline CDR1 and CDR2 sequences are SGDLS and YYNGEE. Full variable domain (outside the CDR3, taken from reference TRBV9 and TRBJ2-3): DSGVTQTPKHLITATGQRVTLRCSPRSGDLSVYWYQQSLDQGLQFLIQYYNGEERAKGNILERFSAQQFPDLHSELNLSSLELGDSALYFCASARGLAVTDTQYFGPGTRLTVL.